Listed below are T cell receptor beta chains from one sample, sequenced in a study of CD8 T cells in Susac syndrome. Each CDR3 protein gets one entry after TCRdb re-called the immunoSEQ multiplex PCR reads with MiXCR. The table has about 110,000 distinct CDR3 sequences, roughly 95% seen once. The sample taken for sequencing was CD4+ T cells from PBMCs. The receptor set was obtained from a human donor in good health. Each CDR3 is given with its conserved first and last residue. D genes are given only for firm matches. Rows give clone size only sometimes, using once, few, many, or a class for an expanded clone.

TRBJ2-5,NA,TRBD1,TRBV6-2/TRBV6-3,TGTGCCAGCAGTTACCCAGGGGGCGATGAGACCCAGTACTTC,CASSYPGGDETQYF
TRBJ2-5,NA,TRBD2,TRBV20-1,TGCAGTACTAGGGAGGTGGATAGCGGGAGCATGATAGAGACCCAGTACTTC,CSTREVDSGSMIETQYF
TRBJ1-1,NA,NA,TRBV5-6,TGTGCCAGCAGAGCAGGAATGAACACTGAAGCTTTCTTT,CASRAGMNTEAFF
TRBJ1-3,NA,NA,TRBV29-1,TGCAGCGTTGGGGGGTCTGGAGGGGGAAACACCATATATTTT,CSVGGSGGGNTIYF
TRBJ2-5,NA,TRBD1,TRBV4-3,TGCGCCAGCAGCCGCAACAGGGGGCTCCAAGAGACCCAGTACTTC,CASSRNRGLQETQYF
TRBJ2-7,NA,NA,TRBV19,TGTGCCAGTAGTATAGGCGCCAGGGGATACGAGCAGTACTTC,CASSIGARGYEQYF
TRBJ2-5,NA,NA,TRBV18,TGTGCCAGCTCAACCAGACAGATCCAAGAGACCCAGTACTTC,CASSTRQIQETQYF
TRBJ2-2,NA,NA,TRBV5-4,TGTGCCAGCAGCTTGGAAGGTACCACCGGGGAGCTGTTTTTT,CASSLEGTTGELFF
TRBJ2-7,once,NA,TRBV5-1,TGCGCCAGCAGCTTGAAGGCCAGCAATTACGAGCAGTACTTC,CASSLKASNYEQYF
TRBJ1-5,NA,TRBD1,TRBV12-3/TRBV12-4,TGTGCCAGCAGCGAACAGGGGACCTATCAGCCCCAGCATTTT,CASSEQGTYQPQHF
TRBJ2-1,NA,TRBD1,TRBV29-1,TGCAGCGCCCCGGGACAGGGGGTGAGGGAGCAGTTCTTC,CSAPGQGVREQFF
TRBJ2-4,NA,NA,TRBV3-1,TGTGCCAGCAGCCCCAGGGTGGGCAAAAACATTCAGTACTTC,CASSPRVGKNIQYF
TRBJ2-7,few,TRBD2,TRBV7-2,TGTGCCAGCAGCCTACTGACTAGCGGGAGTGAGCAGTACTTC,CASSLLTSGSEQYF
TRBJ2-5,NA,TRBD2,TRBV9,TGTGCCAGCAGCGTAGGGCTAGCGGGGCGAGAGACCCAGTACTTC,CASSVGLAGRETQYF
TRBJ1-1,once,NA,TRBV11-1,TGTGCCAGCAGCTTCCGGCGGGGCGGGTGGGGCGAAAGCACTGAAGCTTTCTTT,CASSFRRGGWGESTEAFF
TRBJ1-2,NA,TRBD1,TRBV5-1,TGCGCCAGCAGCTCCGATCGACAGGGAAGTGGCTACACCTTC,CASSSDRQGSGYTF
TRBJ1-5,NA,NA,TRBV7-8,TGTGCCAGCAGCGAACACAGGGTGAGGAGCAATCAGCCCCAGCATTTT,CASSEHRVRSNQPQHF
TRBJ1-5,once,NA,TRBV7-9,TGTGCCAGCAGCCCCGAAGCGGGGAATCAGCCCCAGCATTTT,CASSPEAGNQPQHF
TRBJ1-1,once,NA,TRBV29-1,TGCAGCGTTGTTCGGGGCAGGAACACTGAAGCTTTCTTT,CSVVRGRNTEAFF
TRBJ2-5,NA,NA,TRBV7-2,TGTGCCAGCAGCTTTAGAGAGCCCCAGTACTTC,CASSFREPQYF
TRBJ2-7,NA,NA,TRBV7-2,TGTGCCAGCAGCTCATGGGGGGTTGCGGGGAGGGGGTACGAGCAGTACTTC,CASSSWGVAGRGYEQYF
TRBJ2-2,NA,NA,TRBV29-1,TGCAGCGTTGAAGTAGCCCCCCGTAGTGGCACCGGGGAGCTGTTTTTT,CSVEVAPRSGTGELFF
TRBJ2-5,NA,TRBD2,TRBV14,TGTGCCAGCAGCCAAGGTCTAGCGGGAGGGACGTTGAGACAAGAGACCCAGTACTTC,CASSQGLAGGTLRQETQYF
TRBJ1-4,NA,NA,TRBV2,TGTGCCAGCAGTGTGAGGGAAAAACTGTTTTTT,CASSVREKLFF
TRBJ2-2,NA,TRBD1,TRBV5-4,TGTGCCAGCGGATACCGGGACAGGGGGCCCACCGGGGAGCTGTTTTTT,CASGYRDRGPTGELFF
TRBJ2-7,NA,NA,TRBV6-2/TRBV6-3,TGTGCCAGCAGTTACGGCCTCTACGAGCAGTACTTC,CASSYGLYEQYF
TRBJ2-1,NA,TRBD1,TRBV20-1,TGCAGTGCCCTAAAACGACAGGGGAGCCCCTACAATGAGCAGTTCTTC,CSALKRQGSPYNEQFF
TRBJ2-7,NA,NA,TRBV15,TGTGCCACCAGCCCTCAAGGGAGCAGGGTCCTCTCCTACGAGCAGTACTTC,CATSPQGSRVLSYEQYF
TRBJ1-2,once,NA,TRBV12-3/TRBV12-4,TGTGCCAGCAGTCCTCAAATTAACTATGGCTACACCTTC,CASSPQINYGYTF
TRBJ2-7,NA,NA,TRBV5-1,TGCGCCAGCAGCCCGGGACAAGCGATAACCTACGAGCAGTACTTC,CASSPGQAITYEQYF
TRBJ1-2,NA,NA,TRBV9,TGTGCCAGCAGCGTAGAGGGAACACCTGGGAGCTATGGCTACACCTTC,CASSVEGTPGSYGYTF